This passage covers 4 T cell receptor beta chains from one sample sequenced in a study of cytomegalovirus exposure and HLA in healthy donors. This table comes from immunoSEQ multiplex PCR, and its TCRdb copy is limited to in-frame clones, with some not included. This sample yields 150,000 to 200,000 clones, of which roughly 82% are seen a single time; roughly 1.6% belongs to the top ten. The sample was PBMCs. These receptors all stem from a woman between 18 and 29 years old in good health and CMV-seronegative.

The CDR3, as DNA: TGTGCCACCGCGACTGAAAACACCATATATTTT. Translated: CATATENTIYF. The rearrangement joins TRBV18 to TRBJ1-3; D uncertain. Trimming removed 10 bases at V and 6 bases at J, with 10 bases between. The CDR3 is 11 residues long. Germline loops: CDR1 KGHSH, CDR2 LQKENI.

This chain's CDR3 is CASSQDEGAQGTEAFF. The CDR3 DNA sequence: TGTGCCAGCAGCCAAGATGAGGGGGCACAGGGCACTGAAGCTTTCTTT. The chain employs TRBV4-2 and TRBJ1-1; 7 bases align to TRBD1. The CDR3 runs 16 residues. Germline V CDR1 and CDR2: LGHNA, YNFKEQ. V shed 0 bases, J shed 4 bases, and the junction held 8 bases outside the gene matches.

The J gene is TRBJ1-5, the V gene TRBV5-4; D might be TRBD1 (5 bases). The CDR3 has 15 amino acids. V was cut by 0 bases and J by 4 bases, with 11 bases left in between. Germline V CDR1 and CDR2: SGHNT, YYREEE (reference sequence). CDR3 coding DNA: TGTGCCAGCAGCTTGGACACAGGTAGTAATCAGCCCCAGCATTTT. This translates into CASSLDTGSNQPQHF.

V and J are TRBV18 and TRBJ2-7; 9 positions match TRBD1. Losses at the gene ends were 1 base for V and 2 bases for J; bases not matched to a gene: 3. The germline V gene encodes CDR1 KGHSH and CDR2 LQKENI. This CDR3 is built from 15 residues. CDR3 sequence: CASSPRTGAAYEQYF. CDR3 sequence (DNA): TGTGCCAGCTCACCACGGACAGGGGCGGCCTACGAGCAGTACTTC.